This TCR beta chain was recovered during a study of blood T cells in healthy people across ages. Only a few counts were recorded for this clonotype. As yet, its antigen is unknown. Whole-study findings and limits: Long-lived donors had more naive CD4+ cells and higher diversity than aged donors. Per million T cells, the diversity of TCR beta decreased roughly linearly as age advanced.

All donors came from Russia, were Caucasian and healthy, and spanned ages roughly 6 to 95. Sample-barcoded 5' priming and a J-beta primer mix drove a second PCR of about 7 to 12 cycles. Using its own MiXCR run on the 5' RACE reads, TCRdb lists one record per CDR3 protein. The table records 800,000 to 950,000 distinct CDR3 sequences, approximately 49% of them present only once. The germline CDR1 and CDR2 sequences are GTSNPN and SVGIG (reference sequence). This CDR3 has 12 amino acids. The V end lost 1 base, the J end lost 3 bases, and 5 bases lay between the germline ends. This clonotype was sampled from a man younger than 45 in good health. The sample taken for sequencing was blood. This chain connects TRBV30 to TRBJ2-3; D ambiguous. In DNA, the CDR3 is TGTGCCTGGAGTGGAGAGACAGATACGCAGTATTTT. Protein product: CAWSGETDTQYF.